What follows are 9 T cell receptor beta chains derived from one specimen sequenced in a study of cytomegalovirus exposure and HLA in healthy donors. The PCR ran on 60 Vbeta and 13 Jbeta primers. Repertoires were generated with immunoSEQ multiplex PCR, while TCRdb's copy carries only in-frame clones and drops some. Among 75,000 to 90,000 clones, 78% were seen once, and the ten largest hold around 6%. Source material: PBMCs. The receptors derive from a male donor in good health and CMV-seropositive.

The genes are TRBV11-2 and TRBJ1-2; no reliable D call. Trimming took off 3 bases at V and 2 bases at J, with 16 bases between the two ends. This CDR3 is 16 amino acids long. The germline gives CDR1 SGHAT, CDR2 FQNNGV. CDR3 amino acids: CASSFSETDLNYGYTF. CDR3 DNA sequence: TGTGCCAGCAGCTTTAGCGAAACAGACTTAAACTATGGCTACACCTTC.

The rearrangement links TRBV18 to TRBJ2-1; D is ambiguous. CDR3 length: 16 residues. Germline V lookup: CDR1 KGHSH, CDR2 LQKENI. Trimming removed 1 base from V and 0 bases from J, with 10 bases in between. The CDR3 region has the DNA TGTGCCAGCTCACCACGCACGGGTAGCTCCTACAATGAGCAGTTCTTC. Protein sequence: CASSPRTGSSYNEQFF.

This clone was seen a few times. The CDR3 nucleotides are TGTGCCATCAGTGAGTCAACGGGTTGGAATGAAAAACTGTTTTTT. This codes for CAISESTGWNEKLFF. The genes are TRBV10-3 and TRBJ1-4; D not certain. CDR3 length: 15 residues. V was pared by 0 bases and J by 5 bases, with 10 bases between. Germline values: CDR1 ENHRY, CDR2 SYGVKD.

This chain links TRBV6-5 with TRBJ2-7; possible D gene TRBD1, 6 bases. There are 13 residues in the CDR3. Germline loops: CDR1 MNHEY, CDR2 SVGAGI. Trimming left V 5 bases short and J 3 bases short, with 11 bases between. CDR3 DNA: TGTGCCAGCAGTAGGGACACGAACTACGAGCAGTACTTC. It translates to CASSRDTNYEQYF.

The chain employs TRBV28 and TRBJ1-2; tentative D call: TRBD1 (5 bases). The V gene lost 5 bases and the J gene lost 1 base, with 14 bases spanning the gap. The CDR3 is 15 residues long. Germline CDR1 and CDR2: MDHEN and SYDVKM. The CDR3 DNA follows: TGTGCCAGCAGTCCCCAGGGATTCGTTAACTATGGCTACACCTTC. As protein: CASSPQGFVNYGYTF.

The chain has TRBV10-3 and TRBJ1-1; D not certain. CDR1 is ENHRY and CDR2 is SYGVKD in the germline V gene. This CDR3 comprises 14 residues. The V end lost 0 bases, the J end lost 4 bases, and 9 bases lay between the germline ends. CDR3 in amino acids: CAISESGEPTEAFF. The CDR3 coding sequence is TGTGCCATCAGTGAGTCCGGAGAACCCACTGAAGCTTTCTTT.

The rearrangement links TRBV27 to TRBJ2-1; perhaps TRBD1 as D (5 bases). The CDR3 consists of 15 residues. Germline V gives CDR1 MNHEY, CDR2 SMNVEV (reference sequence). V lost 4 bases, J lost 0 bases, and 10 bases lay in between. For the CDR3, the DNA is TGTGCCAGCAGTTCCCAGGGTAGCTCCTACAATGAGCAGTTCTTC. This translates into CASSSQGSSYNEQFF.

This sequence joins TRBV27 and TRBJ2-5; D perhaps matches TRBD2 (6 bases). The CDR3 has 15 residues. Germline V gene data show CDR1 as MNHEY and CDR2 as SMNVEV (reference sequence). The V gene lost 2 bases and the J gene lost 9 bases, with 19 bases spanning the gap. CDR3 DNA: TGTGCCAGCAGTTTAGGGGTAGCCGGGCCGGGGGCCCAGTACTTC. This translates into CASSLGVAGPGAQYF.

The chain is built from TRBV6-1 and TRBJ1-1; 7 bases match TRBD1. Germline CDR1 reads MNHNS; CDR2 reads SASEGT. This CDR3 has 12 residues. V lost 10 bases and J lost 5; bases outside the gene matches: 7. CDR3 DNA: TGTGCCACTTCGGACAGGTTTACTGAAGCTTTCTTT. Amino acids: CATSDRFTEAFF.